This T cell receptor (beta chain) was recorded in a study of cytomegalovirus exposure and HLA in healthy donors. Overall study: The platform used for the 120 validation repertoires matched that of the 600 to 800 first-cohort repertoires, a later analysis reported.

This clone was found once. What it binds is unknown. This table comes from immunoSEQ multiplex PCR, and its TCRdb copy is limited to in-frame clones, with some not included. This sample yields a few hundred thousand clones, of which approximately 88% are seen a single time; around 0.96% belongs to the top ten. The study, taken as a whole, reports: The authors enumerated 180 or so TCR beta chains as linked to cytomegalovirus.

With 5 bases removed from V and 0 bases from J, the gap between germline ends came to 23 bases. This CDR3 is built from 20 residues. Germline lookup yields CDR1 LNHDA and CDR2 SQIVND (reference sequence). The receptor was derived from a man younger than 45 in good health and CMV-seronegative. The chain combines TRBV19 with TRBJ1-6, with D perhaps matching TRBD1 (5 bases). Source material: PBMCs. DNA of the CDR3: TGTGCCAGTAGTTCTCCCACAGGAGACTTAAACAGCTCCTATAATTCACCCCTCCACTTT. Translation gives CASSSPTGDLNSSYNSPLHF.